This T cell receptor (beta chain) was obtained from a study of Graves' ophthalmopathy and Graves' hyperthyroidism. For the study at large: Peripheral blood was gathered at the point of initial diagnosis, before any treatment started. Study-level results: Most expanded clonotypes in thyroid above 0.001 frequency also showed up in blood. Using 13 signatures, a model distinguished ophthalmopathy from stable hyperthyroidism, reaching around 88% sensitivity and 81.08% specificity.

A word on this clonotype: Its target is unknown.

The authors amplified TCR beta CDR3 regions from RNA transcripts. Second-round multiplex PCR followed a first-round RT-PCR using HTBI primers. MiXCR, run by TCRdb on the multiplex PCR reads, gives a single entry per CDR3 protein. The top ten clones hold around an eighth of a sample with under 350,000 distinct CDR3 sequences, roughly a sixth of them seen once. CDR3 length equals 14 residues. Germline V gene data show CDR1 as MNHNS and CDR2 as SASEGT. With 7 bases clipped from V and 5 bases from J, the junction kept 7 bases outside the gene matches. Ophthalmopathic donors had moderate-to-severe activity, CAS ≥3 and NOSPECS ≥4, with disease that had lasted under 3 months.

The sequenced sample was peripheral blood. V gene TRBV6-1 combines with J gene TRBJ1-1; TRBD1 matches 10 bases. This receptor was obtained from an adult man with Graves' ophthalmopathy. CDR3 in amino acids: CASTIGTGVTEAFF. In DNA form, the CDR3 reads TGTGCCAGCACCATTGGGACAGGGGTTACTGAAGCTTTCTTT.